The T cell receptor beta chain described here comes from a study of cytomegalovirus exposure and HLA in healthy donors. Using immunoSEQ multiplex PCR, the repertoire was profiled, and TCRdb retains in-frame clones only, with some absent. The sample contains about 73,000 clones, 85% to 95% of which appear only once. Sequenced input: PBMCs. The clonotype was recovered from a man aged 18 to 29 in good health and CMV-seronegative.

The DNA for the CDR3 is TGTGCCAGCAGTTTTCTTGGCGGCTACACCTTC. This encodes CASSFLGGYTF. The rearrangement links TRBV28 to TRBJ1-2; D remains ambiguous. The CDR3 is made up of 11 amino acids. V was pared by 3 bases and J by 8 bases, with 7 bases between. CDR1 and CDR2 (germline): MDHEN, SYDVKM.